This TCR beta chain was recorded in a study of cytomegalovirus exposure and HLA in healthy donors. General study points: A list of 164 TCR beta chains associated with cytomegalovirus was given. TCR beta sequences numbering about 17,000 were associated with HLA alleles at 0.05 false discovery rate in a later analysis. TCR beta chain V- and J-gene trimming was linked, in a later analysis, to a missense variant in DCLRE1C.

Germline assignment: CDR1 LGHNT and CDR2 FRNRAP. This CDR3 spans 12 amino acids. Amplification used 60 Vbeta primers and 13 Jbeta primers. Per the study methods: Tens of millions of unique TCR beta chains, 9 million to 14 million shared, were counted in a later analysis. Libraries were prepared by immunoSEQ multiplex PCR; TCRdb keeps only in-frame clonotypes and omits some of them. The V and J calls and clone size come from that table; D and trimming were worked out from the DNA. The sample holds some 200,000 clones, 65% to 85% seen once. On this clone: The antigen is not known. One junction end does not reproduce the germline sequence, and a read error may be involved.

The sequenced material came from PBMCs. This receptor was taken from a man in his forties or fifties in good health and CMV-seronegative. This chain links TRBV12-5 with TRBJ2-5, with unresolved D. This CDR3 is CASHQVGETQHF. CDR3 in DNA: TGTGCTAGCCATCAAGTTGGAGAGACCCAGCACTTC.